These T cell receptor beta chains were read from a single sample in a study of T cells in Graves' hyperthyroidism and ophthalmopathy. TCRdb re-called the multiplex PCR reads with MiXCR, one entry per CDR3 protein. The profile shows 470,000 or so distinct CDR3 sequences, less than 25% of them singletons. The source material was blood. The receptors were sampled from a young man with Graves' hyperthyroidism. CDR3s include the opening cysteine and the closing phenylalanine or tryptophan. The D gene is left open where the match is weak. The size field is filled for only some rows; it gives once, few, many or a size class.

clone_size j_call d_call v_call cdr3_nt cdr3_aa
many TRBJ1-1 - TRBV7-9 TGTGCCAGCAGCTGGGCGGACAGAACCACTGAAGCTTTCTTT CASSWADRTTEAFF
many TRBJ1-5 TRBD1 TRBV20-1 TGCAGTGCAAATACCCTACAGGGGGGCGATCAGCCCCAGCATTTT CSANTLQGGDQPQHF
- TRBJ1-1 TRBD1 TRBV2 TGTGCCAGTTACAGGGGGCTTGGCACTGAAGCTTTCTTT CASYRGLGTEAFF
- TRBJ1-6 - TRBV27 TGTGCCAGCAGTGACCTATTACGGGGGAGCTCCTATAATTCACCCCTCCACTTT CASSDLLRGSSYNSPLHF
many TRBJ1-3 - TRBV6-1 TGTGCCAGCAGTGAATCCTTTAAGACCTCTGGAAACACCATATATTTT CASSESFKTSGNTIYF
many TRBJ2-5 - TRBV25-1 TGTGCCAGCAGTGAATACAACAGCCAAGAGACCCAGTACTTC CASSEYNSQETQYF
- TRBJ2-7 - TRBV27 TGTGCCAGCAGCCGCCAATCCCGGGTCGGCTACGAGCAGTACTTC CASSRQSRVGYEQYF
many TRBJ2-7 TRBD2 TRBV27 TGTGCCAGCAGAAGCGGGACCTCGCGTTTCTACGAGCAGTACTTC CASRSGTSRFYEQYF
many TRBJ2-5 - TRBV6-1 TGTGCCAGCAGTGTAGGGGGGGCCTTGGAGACCCAGTACTTC CASSVGGALETQYF
- TRBJ2-7 - TRBV20-1 TGCAGTGCTAGAGATCTCAGAAAGGGGGAGCAGTACTTC CSARDLRKGEQYF
many TRBJ2-7 - TRBV10-3 TGTGCCATCAGCTGGGACAACTCCTACGAGCAGTACTTC CAISWDNSYEQYF
- TRBJ2-4 TRBD1 TRBV20-1 TGCAGTGCCCAGGACAGGGGGCGATCCAAAAACATTCAGTACTTC CSAQDRGRSKNIQYF
many TRBJ2-2 - TRBV11-1 TGTGCCAGCGTACCCGGGTGGCTCACCGGCACCGGGGAGCTGTTTTTT CASVPGWLTGTGELFF
- TRBJ1-2 - TRBV6-1 TGTGCCAGCAGTGAAGGGGGCGCCATCAACTATGGCTACACCTTC CASSEGGAINYGYTF
many TRBJ1-5 - TRBV7-8 TGTGCCAGCAGCTTAGAGGAACAACAGCCCCAGCATTTT CASSLEEQQPQHF
many TRBJ2-4 - TRBV20-1 TGCAGTGCTGAGACAGCCATTCAGTACTTC CSAETAIQYF
- TRBJ2-4 TRBD2 TRBV12-3/TRBV12-4 TGTGCCAGCAGTCAGGGGACTAGCGGGGGGGGAATTCAGTACTTC CASSQGTSGGGIQYF
many TRBJ1-5 - TRBV6-1 TGTGCCAGCAGTGAACTGGGCTGGAATCAGCCCCAGCATTTT CASSELGWNQPQHF
many TRBJ2-5 - TRBV12-3/TRBV12-4 TGTGCCAGCAGCCCTAGGGGGGTGGGAGAGACCCAGTACTTC CASSPRGVGETQYF
few TRBJ1-2 - TRBV19 TGTGCCAGTGAAAGTGCAGCTAACTATGGCTACACCTTC CASESAANYGYTF
many TRBJ1-2 TRBD1 TRBV7-6 TGTGCCAGCAGCATTGACAGGGAGGGCGGTGGCTACACCTTC CASSIDREGGGYTF
many TRBJ2-2 TRBD1 TRBV5-1 TGCGCCAGCAGCTTGAGGGGAGACAGGGGAAACACCGGGGAGCTGTTTTTT CASSLRGDRGNTGELFF
many TRBJ2-7 - TRBV5-1 TGCGCCAGCAGCTTGGATAGGGGGTCGGCCGAGCAGTACTTC CASSLDRGSAEQYF
many TRBJ1-1 - TRBV6-1 TGTGCCAGCAGTGAATCCTTAATGAACACTGAAGCTTTCTTT CASSESLMNTEAFF
many TRBJ2-5 - TRBV12-3/TRBV12-4 TGTGCCAGCAGTTTAGAAGTAGGGGAAGAGACCCAGTACTTC CASSLEVGEETQYF
- TRBJ1-2 - TRBV28 TGTGCCAGCAGTTTTGCGGCTAACTATGGCTACACCTTC CASSFAANYGYTF
many TRBJ1-1 - TRBV15 TGTGCCACCAGCAGAGGAGTGGCTGAAGCTTTCTTT CATSRGVAEAFF
- TRBJ2-5 - TRBV6-4 TGTGCCAGCGACAAGACCCAGTACTTC CASDKTQYF
- TRBJ2-3 TRBD1 TRBV12-3/TRBV12-4 TGTGCCAGCAGCGACAGGGGGCGCCCAGATACGCAGTATTTT CASSDRGRPDTQYF
once TRBJ2-2 - TRBV30 TGTGCCTGGAGTGTACTAGGAACCGGGGAGCTGTTTTTT CAWSVLGTGELFF
many TRBJ2-5 TRBD2 TRBV28 TGTGCCAGCACCATCGCCCGGCGGGGGGCAGAGACCCAGTACTTC CASTIARRGAETQYF
many TRBJ2-5 TRBD2 TRBV3-1 TGTGCCAGCAGCCAAGATACTAGCGGGGTGCGGAGGGAGACCCAGTACTTC CASSQDTSGVRRETQYF
few TRBJ2-7 - TRBV5-1 TGCGCCAGCAGCTTGAACTCTGGGCCCCGCGAGCAGTACTTC CASSLNSGPREQYF
- TRBJ2-5 - TRBV5-1 TGCGCCAGCAGCTTCAGGGACCCGTACCAAGAGACCCAGTACTTC CASSFRDPYQETQYF
- TRBJ1-1 TRBD1 TRBV28 TGCGCCAGCAGTCCGGGACAGGGGTACATGAACACTGAAGCTTTCTTT CASSPGQGYMNTEAFF
many TRBJ2-5 TRBD2 TRBV29-1 TGCAGCGTGGGGACTACACAAGAGACCCAGTACTTC CSVGTTQETQYF
many TRBJ2-5 TRBD1 TRBV7-3 TGTGCCAGCGGGCAGGGGGCGCGAGGGGTACAAGAGACCCAGTACTTC CASGQGARGVQETQYF
- TRBJ2-5 TRBD2 TRBV12-3/TRBV12-4 TGTGCCAGCAGTTCGACTAGCGGGAGGGCAGAGACCCAGTACTTC CASSSTSGRAETQYF
many TRBJ1-2 - TRBV28 TGTGCCAGCAGTCCCCCGGGACGACCCTATGGCTACACCTTC CASSPPGRPYGYTF